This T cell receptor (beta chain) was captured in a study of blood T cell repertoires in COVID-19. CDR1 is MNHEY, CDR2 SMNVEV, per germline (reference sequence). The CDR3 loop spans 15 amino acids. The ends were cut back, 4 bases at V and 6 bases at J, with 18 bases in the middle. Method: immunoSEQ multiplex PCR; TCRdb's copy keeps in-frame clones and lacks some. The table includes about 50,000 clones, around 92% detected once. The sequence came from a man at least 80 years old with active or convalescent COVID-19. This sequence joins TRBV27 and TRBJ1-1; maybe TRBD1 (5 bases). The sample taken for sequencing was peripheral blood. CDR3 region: CASSSLAGGKAEAFF. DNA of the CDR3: TGTGCCAGCAGTTCCCTCGCTGGGGGGAAGGCTGAAGCTTTCTTT.